This is a list of T cell receptor beta chains from one sample in a study of blood T cells in healthy people across ages. TCRdb called the 5' RACE reads again in MiXCR, with one record for every CDR3 protein. This table holds more than 900,000 distinct CDR3 sequences, almost 30% found once. These data were also filed under a second study, of T cells of mothers and their children.

Material for sequencing was blood. The receptors stem from a woman in her thirties or forties in good health. Both conserved end residues are part of each CDR3. The D gene is left open where the match is weak. Clone sizes are given selectively: once, few, many, or a class where the clone is expanded.

J gene	V gene	D gene	clone size	CDR3 protein	CDR3 DNA
TRBJ1-1	TRBV20-1	-	few	CSATSPGTEAFF	TGCAGTGCTACTTCCCCCGGGACTGAAGCTTTCTTT
TRBJ1-2	TRBV28	TRBD1	few	CASSPAPGTGGYTF	TGTGCCAGCAGTCCAGCCCCCGGGACAGGGGGCTACACCTTC
TRBJ2-5	TRBV9	TRBD1	few	CASSPAAGTGVWETQYF	TGTGCCAGCAGCCCCGCCGCCGGGACAGGGGTTTGGGAGACCCAGTACTTC
TRBJ2-7	TRBV7-8	-	many	CASSFDRNSYEQYF	TGTGCCAGCAGCTTCGACAGAAACTCCTACGAGCAGTACTTC
TRBJ1-2	TRBV5-1	TRBD1	-	CASSGDRGQSGYTF	TGCGCCAGCAGCGGAGACAGGGGGCAGAGTGGTTACACCTTC
TRBJ2-3	TRBV28	TRBD1	-	CASSVLDRGPDTQYF	TGTGCCAGCAGTGTACTGGACAGGGGACCAGATACGCAGTATTTT
TRBJ2-7	TRBV5-5	TRBD1	many	CASSLPTGTGLHEQYF	TGTGCCAGCAGCTTGCCCACCGGGACAGGGTTACACGAGCAGTACTTC
TRBJ1-1	TRBV6-4	-	many	CASSETNMNTEAFF	TGTGCCAGCAGTGAGACGAATATGAACACTGAAGCTTTCTTT
TRBJ1-2	TRBV10-3	-	-	CAISQTGRYGYTF	TGTGCCATCAGTCAGACAGGACGATATGGCTACACCTTC
TRBJ2-7	TRBV6-2/TRBV6-3	TRBD2	-	CASKRGPSCEQYF	TGTGCCAGCAAGCGGGGGCCCTCCTGCGAGCAGTACTTC
TRBJ2-1	TRBV4-3	TRBD2	-	CASSQDLTSGGGYNEQFF	TGCGCCAGCAGCCAAGATCTCACCAGCGGGGGGGGTTACAATGAGCAGTTCTTC
TRBJ2-7	TRBV12-3/TRBV12-4	TRBD1	many	CASSVGTGVTYEQYF	TGTGCCAGCAGTGTTGGGACAGGGGTAACTTACGAGCAGTACTTC
TRBJ2-6	TRBV29-1	TRBD1	many	CSVDLTGSSGANVLTF	TGCAGCGTTGACCTGACAGGGAGCTCTGGGGCCAACGTCCTGACTTTC
TRBJ1-5	TRBV28	TRBD1	few	CASSEWTGAIQPQHF	TGTGCCAGCAGCGAATGGACAGGGGCGATCCAGCCCCAGCATTTT
TRBJ1-1	TRBV12-3/TRBV12-4	-	-	CASSLGGSPREAFF	TGTGCCAGCAGTTTAGGGGGTAGCCCACGTGAAGCTTTCTTT
TRBJ2-1	TRBV24-1	TRBD1	few	CASGTGVAEQFF	TGTGCATCCGGGACAGGGGTCGCTGAGCAGTTCTTC
TRBJ1-5	TRBV5-1	-	-	CASCLGGTHQPQHF	TGCGCCAGCTGCTTGGGCGGGACCCATCAGCCCCAGCATTTT
TRBJ1-1	TRBV12-3/TRBV12-4	TRBD1	few	CASSRDRPEAFF	TGTGCCAGCAGTCGGGACAGACCTGAAGCTTTCTTT
TRBJ1-6	TRBV6-1	-	many	CASPGVEDNSPLHF	TGTGCCAGCCCGGGAGTGGAGGATAATTCACCCCTCCACTTT
TRBJ2-7	TRBV5-1	TRBD2	-	CASSLAFAGGPQYF	TGCGCCAGCAGCTTGGCCTTTGCGGGGGGGCCTCAGTACTTC
TRBJ1-1	TRBV29-1	-	few	CSVQVGGYPNTEAFF	TGCAGCGTACAGGTGGGTGGGTACCCGAACACTGAAGCTTTCTTT
TRBJ2-7	TRBV4-1	-	many	CASSQAEGGQQYF	TGCGCCAGCAGCCAAGCCGAGGGGGGACAGCAGTACTTC
TRBJ2-7	TRBV7-6	-	-	CASSVSPGGPHEQYF	TGTGCCAGCAGCGTATCCCCCGGGGGGCCCCACGAGCAGTACTTC
TRBJ1-2	TRBV7-2	-	few	CASSVGSREGYTF	TGTGCCAGCAGCGTCGGAAGCCGGGAAGGCTACACCTTC
TRBJ2-1	TRBV3-1	-	-	CASSPGSEGEQFF	TGTGCCAGCAGCCCCGGCAGCGAGGGTGAGCAGTTCTTC
TRBJ2-7	TRBV28	TRBD1	many	CASRLGPGTATYEQYF	TGTGCCAGCAGGCTTGGACCCGGGACAGCGACCTACGAGCAGTACTTC
TRBJ2-3	TRBV27	-	-	CASSYRYTDTQYF	TGTGCCAGCAGTTATCGATACACAGATACGCAGTATTTT
TRBJ2-3	TRBV7-6	-	many	CASSLARADTQYF	TGTGCCAGCAGCTTAGCGAGGGCAGATACGCAGTATTTT
TRBJ2-7	TRBV4-3	-	many	CASSQALSEVRGEQYF	TGCGCCAGCAGCCAAGCCCTGAGCGAGGTGAGAGGGGAGCAGTACTTC
TRBJ1-5	TRBV20-1	-	-	CSARRGSRGQPQHF	TGCAGTGCTAGGCGTGGATCTCGGGGTCAGCCCCAGCATTTT
TRBJ2-1	TRBV5-1	TRBD2	-	CASSLALTSGTLNEQFF	TGCGCCAGCAGCTTGGCCCTGACTAGCGGGACCCTTAATGAGCAGTTCTTC
TRBJ2-7	TRBV7-8	TRBD1	-	CASSPDRVGVEQYF	TGTGCCAGCAGCCCAGACAGGGTGGGCGTCGAGCAGTACTTC
TRBJ2-5	TRBV29-1	TRBD1	-	CSVEQSTGRKTQYF	TGCAGCGTAGAGCAGTCGACAGGGCGAAAGACCCAGTACTTC
TRBJ2-5	TRBV7-2	TRBD2	few	CASSPRTSGVSGETQYF	TGTGCCAGCAGCCCTAGGACTAGCGGGGTCTCGGGAGAGACCCAGTACTTC
TRBJ2-7	TRBV20-1	-	many	CSASRTSYEQYF	TGCAGTGCTAGCCGCACCTCCTACGAGCAGTACTTC
TRBJ2-5	TRBV28	TRBD2	-	CASSFALPGLAGEGETQYF	TGTGCCAGCAGTTTCGCCTTACCGGGACTAGCGGGGGAGGGAGAGACCCAGTACTTC
TRBJ2-7	TRBV24-1	TRBD1	many	CATSDPAGQGVGEQYF	TGTGCCACCAGTGATCCCGCCGGACAGGGTGTAGGCGAGCAGTACTTC
TRBJ2-7	TRBV6-1	-	few	CASTFRGGYEQYF	TGTGCCAGCACATTCAGGGGTGGCTACGAGCAGTACTTC
TRBJ2-7	TRBV30	-	-	CAWSVGGHLYEQYF	TGTGCCTGGAGTGTTGGGGGACACCTCTACGAGCAGTACTTC
TRBJ1-1	TRBV29-1	TRBD1	-	CSETTGVGTEAFF	TGCAGCGAGACGACAGGGGTGGGTACTGAAGCTTTCTTT
TRBJ2-7	TRBV18	-	many	CASSPNAGHEQYF	TGTGCCAGCTCGCCAAACGCGGGGCACGAGCAGTACTTC
TRBJ2-3	TRBV19	-	-	CASSIAGPSTDTQYF	TGTGCCAGTAGTATCGCCGGTCCTAGCACAGATACGCAGTATTTT
TRBJ2-7	TRBV6-1	TRBD1	few	CASSGPTGDYEQYF	TGTGCCAGCAGTGGACCGACAGGGGACTACGAGCAGTACTTC
TRBJ1-2	TRBV12-3/TRBV12-4	-	many	CASSPGRLGGYTF	TGTGCCAGCAGCCCCGGTCGCCTCGGGGGCTACACCTTC
TRBJ1-5	TRBV20-1	TRBD1	-	CSARGGTGVFQPQHF	TGCAGTGCTAGAGGCGGGACAGGGGTGTTTCAGCCCCAGCATTTT
TRBJ2-7	TRBV7-2	-	many	CASSFWETYEQYF	TGTGCCAGCAGCTTTTGGGAGACCTACGAGCAGTACTTC
TRBJ1-1	TRBV7-2	-	-	CASSRPGAEAFF	TGTGCCAGCAGCCGCCCTGGGGCTGAAGCTTTCTTT
TRBJ2-7	TRBV12-3/TRBV12-4	TRBD2	few	CASSLGLAGGSEQYF	TGTGCCAGCAGTTTGGGACTAGCGGGTGGGAGCGAGCAGTACTTC
TRBJ1-4	TRBV27	-	-	CASSLSLDGEKLFF	TGTGCCAGCAGTTTATCGTTAGACGGGGAAAAACTGTTTTTT
TRBJ2-5	TRBV5-1	-	few	CASSLAGIEETQYF	TGCGCCAGCAGCTTGGCAGGGATAGAGGAGACCCAGTACTTC
TRBJ1-4	TRBV29-1	TRBD1	-	CSVQIRTGSEKLFF	TGCAGCGTTCAGATTAGGACAGGGAGTGAAAAACTGTTTTTT
TRBJ2-5	TRBV5-1	-	many	CASSFGGTQETQYF	TGCGCCAGCAGCTTCGGTGGAACGCAAGAGACCCAGTACTTC
TRBJ2-7	TRBV15	-	many	CATSRDQGRYEQYF	TGTGCCACCAGCAGAGATCAGGGTCGCTACGAGCAGTACTTC
TRBJ1-5	TRBV20-1	-	few	CSARGGTNSNQPQHF	TGCAGTGCTAGAGGGGGGACAAATAGCAATCAGCCCCAGCATTTT
TRBJ2-3	TRBV7-2	TRBD2	-	CASNSGGGGDTQYF	TGTGCCAGCAATAGCGGGGGAGGGGGAGATACGCAGTATTTT
TRBJ2-7	TRBV20-1	-	-	CSASPRDRSSYEQYF	TGCAGTGCTAGTCCGCGGGACCGTTCCTCCTACGAGCAGTACTTC
TRBJ1-5	TRBV27	-	many	CASPPAPNQPQHF	TGTGCCAGCCCTCCGGCCCCCAATCAGCCCCAGCATTTT
TRBJ2-7	TRBV6-2/TRBV6-3	-	few	CASSLPPGLSKNEQYF	TGTGCCAGCAGTCTACCCCCGGGACTCTCTAAGAACGAGCAGTACTTC
TRBJ1-5	TRBV6-2/TRBV6-3	-	-	CASNRQAGRPQHF	TGTGCCAGCAACCGCCAGGCAGGCCGGCCCCAGCATTTT
TRBJ2-1	TRBV14	TRBD1	few	CASSRTGTGSYNEQFF	TGTGCCAGCAGCCGCACCGGGACAGGGTCCTACAATGAGCAGTTCTTC